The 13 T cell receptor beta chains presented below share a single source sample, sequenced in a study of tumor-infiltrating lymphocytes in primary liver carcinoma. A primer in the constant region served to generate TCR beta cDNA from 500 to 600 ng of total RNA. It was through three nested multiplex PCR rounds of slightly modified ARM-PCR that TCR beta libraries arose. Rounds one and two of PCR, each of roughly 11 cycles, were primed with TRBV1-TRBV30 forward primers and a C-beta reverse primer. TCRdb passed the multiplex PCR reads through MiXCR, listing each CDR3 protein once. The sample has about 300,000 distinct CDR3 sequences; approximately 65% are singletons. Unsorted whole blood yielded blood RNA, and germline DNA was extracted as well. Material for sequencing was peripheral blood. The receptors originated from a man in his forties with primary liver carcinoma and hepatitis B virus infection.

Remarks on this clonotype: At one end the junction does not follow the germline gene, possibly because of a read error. The CDR3 DNA reads as TGTACCAGCAGCAGATCAACGAGCTCCTACAATGAGCAGTTCTTC. Residues: CTSSRSTSSYNEQFF. V is TRBV5-4 and J is TRBJ2-1; D is unclear. The V gene's germline CDR1 is SGHNT and CDR2 YYREEE (reference sequence). The CDR3 is made up of 15 amino acids.

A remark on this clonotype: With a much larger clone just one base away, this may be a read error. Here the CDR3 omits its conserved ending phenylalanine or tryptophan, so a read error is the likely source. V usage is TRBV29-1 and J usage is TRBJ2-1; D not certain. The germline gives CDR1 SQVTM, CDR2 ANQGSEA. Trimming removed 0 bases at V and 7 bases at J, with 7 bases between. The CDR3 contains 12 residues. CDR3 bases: TGCAGCGTTGAAGAGACCAATAATGAGCAGTTCTCC. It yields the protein CSVEETNNEQFS.

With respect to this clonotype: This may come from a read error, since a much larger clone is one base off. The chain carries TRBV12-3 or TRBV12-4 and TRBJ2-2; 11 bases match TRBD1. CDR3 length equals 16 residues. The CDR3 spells CASTTGQGVGTGELVF. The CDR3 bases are TGTGCCAGCACCACGGGACAGGGGGTTGGCACCGGGGAGCTGGTTTTT.

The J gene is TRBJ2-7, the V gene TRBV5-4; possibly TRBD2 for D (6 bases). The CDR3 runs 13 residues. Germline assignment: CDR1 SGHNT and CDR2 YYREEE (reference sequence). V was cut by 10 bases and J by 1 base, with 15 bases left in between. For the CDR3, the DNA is TGTGCCGTTCGGGAGTGGGTATCCTACGAGCAGTACTTC. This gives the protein CAVREWVSYEQYF.

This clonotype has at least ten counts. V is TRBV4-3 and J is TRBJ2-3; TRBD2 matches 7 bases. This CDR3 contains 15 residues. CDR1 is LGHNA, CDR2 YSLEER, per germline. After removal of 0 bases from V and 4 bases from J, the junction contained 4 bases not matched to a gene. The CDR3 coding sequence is TGCGCCAGCAGCCAAGATGCCCTAGCGGCAGATACGCAGTATTTT. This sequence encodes CASSQDALAADTQYF.

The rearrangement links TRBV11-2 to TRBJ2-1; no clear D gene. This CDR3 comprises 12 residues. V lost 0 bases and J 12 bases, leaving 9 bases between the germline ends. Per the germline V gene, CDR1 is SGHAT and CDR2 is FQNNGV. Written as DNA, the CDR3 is TGTGCCAGCAGCTTAGATTTCACCAGGCAGTTCTTC. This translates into CASSLDFTRQFF.

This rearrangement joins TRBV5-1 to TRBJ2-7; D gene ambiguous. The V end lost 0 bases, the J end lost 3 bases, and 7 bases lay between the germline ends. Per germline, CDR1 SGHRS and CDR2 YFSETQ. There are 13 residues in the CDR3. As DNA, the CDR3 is TGCGCCAGCAGCTTGGTGGCAGGCTACGAGCAGTACTTC. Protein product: CASSLVAGYEQYF.

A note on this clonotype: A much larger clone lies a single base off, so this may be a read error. CDR3 bases: TGTGTCAGCAGTTTGAACCCCACCGGGGAGCTGTTTTTT. It yields the protein CVSSLNPTGELFF. The chain carries TRBV12-3 or TRBV12-4 and TRBJ2-2; D is unresolved. There are 13 residues in the CDR3.

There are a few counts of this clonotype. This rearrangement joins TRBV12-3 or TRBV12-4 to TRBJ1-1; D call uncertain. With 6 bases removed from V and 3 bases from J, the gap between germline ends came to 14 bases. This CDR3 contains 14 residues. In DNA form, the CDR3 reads TGTGCCAGCAGACGTGAATGGGCGGACACTGAAGCTTTCTTT. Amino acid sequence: CASRREWADTEAFF.

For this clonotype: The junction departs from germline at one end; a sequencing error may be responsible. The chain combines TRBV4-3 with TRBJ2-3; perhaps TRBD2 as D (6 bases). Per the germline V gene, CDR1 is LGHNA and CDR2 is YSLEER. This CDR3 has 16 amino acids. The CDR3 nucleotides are TGCGCCAGCAGCCAAGGTGGGGTGGGAGGCACAGATACACAGTATTTT. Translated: CASSQGGVGGTDTQYF.

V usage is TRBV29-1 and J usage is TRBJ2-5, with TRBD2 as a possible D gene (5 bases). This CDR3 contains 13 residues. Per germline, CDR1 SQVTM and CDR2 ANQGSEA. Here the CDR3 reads CSIEGLGSQTQYF. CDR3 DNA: TGCAGTATTGAAGGACTGGGGTCGCAGACCCAGTACTTC. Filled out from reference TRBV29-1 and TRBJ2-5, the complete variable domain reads SAVISQKPSRDICQRGTSLTIQCQVDSQVTMMFWYRQQPGQSLTLIATANQGSEATYESGFVIDKFPISRPNLTFSTLTVSNMSPEDSSIYLCSIEGLGSQTQYFGPGTRLLVL.

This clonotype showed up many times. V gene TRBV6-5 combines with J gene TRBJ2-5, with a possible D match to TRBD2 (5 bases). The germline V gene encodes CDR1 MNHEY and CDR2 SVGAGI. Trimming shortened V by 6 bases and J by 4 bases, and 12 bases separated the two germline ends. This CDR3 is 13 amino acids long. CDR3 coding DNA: TGTGCCAGCAGAGAGGCGGGTTCAGAGACCCAGTACTTC. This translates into CASREAGSETQYF.

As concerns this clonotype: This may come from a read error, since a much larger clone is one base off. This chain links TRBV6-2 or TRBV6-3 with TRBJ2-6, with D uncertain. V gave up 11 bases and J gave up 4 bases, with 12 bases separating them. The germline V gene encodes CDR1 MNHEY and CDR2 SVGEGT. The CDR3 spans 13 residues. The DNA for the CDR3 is TGTGCCGTCCCGGTGAAAGGGGCCAACGTCCTGACTTTC. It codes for CAVPVKGANVLTF.